This T cell receptor (beta chain) appears in the sequencing data of a study of cytomegalovirus exposure and HLA in healthy donors. Study outcomes and limitations: Cytomegalovirus status, reportedly, was diagnosed with high specificity and sensitivity by the classifier. In vitro data verified three CMV-associated chains as specific for CMV antigens. Relative to the roughly 700-donor mean, N-insertions were reportedly fewer in an Asian-associated ancestry cluster in a later analysis.

A word on this clone: Its antigen is currently unknown.

The CDR3 is 14 amino acids. Looked up from germline, CDR1 is GTSNPN and CDR2 is SVGIG (reference sequence). The germline V and J ends were trimmed by 3 bases and 0 bases, with 8 bases remaining between them. PCR used 60 Vbeta primers and 13 Jbeta primers. Assay: immunoSEQ multiplex PCR; the TCRdb copy retains only in-frame clones and omits some. The profile shows about 94,000 clones, 75% to 85% of them singletons. Sequenced sample: PBMCs. This chain links TRBV30 with TRBJ1-4; D not certain. This TCR was sampled from a woman in her thirties or forties in good health and CMV-seronegative. Here the CDR3 DNA reads TGTGCCTGGAGCTATGCTTCAACTAATGAAAAACTGTTTTTT. Its protein is CAWSYASTNEKLFF.